This T cell receptor beta chain was identified in a study of shared clonotypes between healthy human individuals. Profiled with immunoSEQ multiplex PCR; TCRdb holds only in-frame clones, not every one. Found here are some 790,000 clones, about two thirds of them singletons; the top ten hold under 2%. The CDR3 runs 14 residues. V was clipped by 0 bases and J by 0 bases, with 6 bases between them. Germline V gene data show CDR1 as LGHNA and CDR2 as YNFKEQ. Naive CD45RA+ and memory CD45RA-negative subsets were split from CD4+ cells. The TCR sequence derives from a woman in her 30s in good health. The rearrangement uses TRBV4-2 and TRBJ2-7; no clear D. Sequences were obtained from memory CD4+ T cells sorted from blood. Documented subset: CD45RA-negative fraction. CDR3 nucleotide sequence: TGTGCCAGCAGCCAAGACGCTAACTCCTACGAGCAGTACTTC. It is translated as CASSQDANSYEQYF.